The following is a T cell receptor beta chain sequence with its context. This sample was taken from a study of blood T cell repertoires in COVID-19. The junction had 6 bases not matched to a gene; V was cut back by 4 bases and J by 0 bases. Germline V gives CDR1 SGHRS, CDR2 YFSETQ. There are 15 residues in the CDR3. This table comes from immunoSEQ multiplex PCR, and its TCRdb copy is limited to in-frame clones, with some not included. In the table there are approximately 120,000 clones, under 85% of which are singletons. The TCR originated in a man aged 25 to 45 who had recovered from COVID-19. Input material: PBMCs or T cells enriched from blood (not recorded which). The gene calls are TRBV5-1 and TRBJ1-1, with TRBD1 identical over 7 bases. CDR3 nucleotide sequence: TGCGCCAGCAGCCCGGGACAGACAGTGAACACTGAAGCTTTCTTT. Translating it yields CASSPGQTVNTEAFF.